The next 5 T cell receptor beta chains were all read from a single sample in a study of T-cell memory formation after mild COVID-19. TCRdb reprocessed the 5' RACE reads with MiXCR, giving one entry per CDR3 protein. The data contain 470,000 or so distinct CDR3 sequences, 18% of them singletons. Sequenced material: PBMCs or a T cell subset sorted from them (not recorded which). Receptors originate from a man aged 18 to 29 who had mild COVID-19 (a few samples of this study predate the infection). Cell type and time point are not known.

This clonotype was recorded many times. The chain couples TRBV5-1 to TRBJ2-2, with D unclear. CDR1 and CDR2 (germline): SGHRS, YFSETQ. The CDR3 is made up of 13 amino acids. Deletions cut 0 bases from V and 4 bases from J, with 4 bases between. In DNA form, the CDR3 reads TGCGCCAGCAGCTTGGAGCGCACCGGGGAGCTGTTTTTT. Its protein is CASSLERTGELFF.

V gene TRBV10-3 combines with J gene TRBJ2-3; TRBD1 matches at 7 bases. The CDR3 is made up of 16 amino acids. V was clipped by 2 bases and J by 2 bases; unmatched bases: 7. CDR1 ENHRY and CDR2 SYGVKD come from the germline V gene. CDR3 nucleotide sequence: TGTGCCATCAGTGAGCCCGGACAGGCTCCCACAGATACGCAGTATTTT. The encoded protein is CAISEPGQAPTDTQYF.

The chain links TRBV4-1 to TRBJ2-3, with D perhaps TRBD1 or TRBD2 (5 bases each). The CDR3 is 16 amino acids. V was clipped by 1 base and J by 1 base, with 12 bases between them. Germline V gene lookup returns CDR1 MGHRA and CDR2 YSYEKL. The CDR3 spells CASSQVRGERTDTQYF. Here the CDR3 DNA reads TGCGCCAGCAGCCAAGTCCGAGGGGAACGCACAGATACGCAGTATTTT.

A few counts support this clonotype. The chain joins TRBV27 to TRBJ2-7, with 7 nucleotides matching TRBD2. Germline CDR1 and CDR2: MNHEY and SMNVEV (reference sequence). The V and J ends lost 6 bases and 4 bases, in that order; junction bases with no gene match: 9. The CDR3 extends over 14 amino acids. CDR3 region: CASSPGRGRYEQYV. DNA for the CDR3: TGTGCCAGCAGCCCCGGACGCGGGAGATACGAGCAGTACGTC.

The chain couples TRBV4-1 to TRBJ2-3; 7 bases are shared with TRBD2. V lost 3 bases to trimming and J lost 2 bases; unmatched junction nucleotides: 11. This CDR3 is 17 amino acids long. CDR1 and CDR2 (germline): MGHRA, YSYEKL. The CDR3 nucleotides read TGCGCCAGCAGCCAGCCTGGCGGCGGGGGACTCACAGATACGCAGTATTTT. It specifies CASSQPGGGGLTDTQYF.